These 15 T cell receptor beta chains were all obtained from the same sample, sequenced in a study of cytomegalovirus exposure and HLA in healthy donors. Only in-frame clones appear in the TCRdb table, and some are missing; sequencing was by immunoSEQ multiplex PCR. Of approximately 280,000 clones in the sample, 85% to 90% were seen once. Input material: PBMCs. These TCRs come from a woman between 18 and 30 years old in good health and CMV-seronegative.

The chain is built from TRBV5-1 and TRBJ2-1, with D perhaps matching TRBD2 (6 bases). The V end lost 0 bases, the J end lost 6 bases, and 13 bases lay between the germline ends. This CDR3 has 15 residues. Germline CDR1 and CDR2: SGHRS and YFSETQ. The CDR3 protein is CASSLVGGDGNEQFF. The DNA of the CDR3 is TGCGCCAGCAGCTTGGTCGGCGGGGACGGCAATGAGCAGTTCTTC.

The chain couples TRBV14 to TRBJ2-7; perhaps TRBD2 as D (6 bases). Germline V gene lookup returns CDR1 SGHDN and CDR2 FVKESK. V gave up 1 base and J gave up 2 bases, with 18 bases separating them. This CDR3 has 17 amino acids. CDR3 in amino acids: CASSQAVGGIGPYEQYF. CDR3 DNA: TGTGCCAGCAGCCAAGCGGTCGGCGGGATAGGCCCCTACGAGCAGTACTTC.

This chain connects TRBV28 to TRBJ1-6; perhaps TRBD1 as D (5 bases). Germline V gene data show CDR1 as MDHEN and CDR2 as SYDVKM. This CDR3 contains 16 residues. Trimming shortened V by 6 bases and J by 0 bases, and 12 bases separated the two germline ends. The CDR3 region is CASRPGIPSYNSPLHF. The CDR3 nucleotides read TGTGCCAGCAGGCCAGGGATCCCCTCCTATAATTCACCCCTCCACTTT.

This clone appeared a few times. The V and J genes are TRBV5-6 and TRBJ2-4, with a tentative D call TRBD2 (5 bases). Trimming cost V 1 base and J 3 bases, with 14 bases left between them. Looked up from germline, CDR1 is SGHDT and CDR2 is YYEEEE. The CDR3 has 16 residues. In DNA form, the CDR3 reads TGTGCCAGCAGCTTGTGGAGGAGGCAAGACAAAAACATTCAGTACTTC. It codes for CASSLWRRQDKNIQYF.

The V and J genes are TRBV5-4 and TRBJ1-4; tentative D call: TRBD1 (6 bases). Germline-derived CDR1 and CDR2 are SGHNT and YYREEE (reference sequence). V was pared by 4 bases and J by 7 bases, with 17 bases between. The CDR3 is 15 amino acids. The CDR3 DNA reads TGTGCCAGCAGCCCAGGAGCAGGGGCCGGTGAAAAACTGTTTTTT. Amino acid sequence: CASSPGAGAGEKLFF.

Points on this clone: One end of the junction fails to match germline, which may point to a read error. V and J are TRBV15 and TRBJ2-1, with D possibly matching TRBD2 (7 bases). The germline gives CDR1 LNHNV, CDR2 YYDKDF (reference sequence). This CDR3 has 13 amino acids. In nucleotides, the CDR3 is TGTGCCACCAGCGAGGGGGGGGGAAGTCCACCTATCTTC. This translates into CATSEGGGSPPIF.

The chain's CDR3 is CASSRRLGGRFGGQYF. DNA of the CDR3: TGTGCCAGCAGCCGCCGGCTCGGGGGTAGGTTTGGAGGGCAGTACTTC. The chain couples TRBV7-2 to TRBJ2-7; perhaps TRBD2 as D (6 bases). Germline V gene sequence: CDR1 SGHTA, CDR2 FQGNSA. With 5 bases removed from V and 9 bases from J, the gap between germline ends came to 26 bases. The CDR3 sequence is 16 residues long. The whole variable domain, remainder taken from reference TRBV7-2 and TRBJ2-7, is GAGVSQSPSNKVTEKGKDVELRCDPISGHTALYWYRQSLGQGLEFLIYFQGNSAPDKSGLPSDRFSAERTGGSVSTLTIQRTQQEDSAVYLCASSRRLGGRFGGQYFGPGTRLTVT.

At least ten counts were recorded for this clone. J is TRBJ1-2 and V is TRBV29-1; 7 nucleotides align to TRBD1. Germline-derived CDR1 and CDR2 are SQVTM and ANQGSEA. This CDR3 has 12 residues. The J segment lost 2 bases and the V segment lost 7 bases, leaving 4 bases of the junction unmatched. The CDR3 here is CSGQDRNYGYTF. DNA of the CDR3: TGCAGCGGACAGGACAGGAACTATGGCTACACCTTC.

The chain uses TRBV14 and TRBJ2-1; no definite D call. Looked up from germline, CDR1 is SGHDN and CDR2 is FVKESK. V lost 5 bases to trimming and J lost 4 bases, with 3 bases between them. CDR3 size: 11 residues. The CDR3 DNA reads TGTGCCAGCAGCTATTACAATGAGCAGTTCTTC. Residues: CASSYYNEQFF.

This clone came up a few times. This chain connects TRBV29-1 to TRBJ2-7; 7 nucleotides line up with TRBD1. Losses at the gene ends were 5 bases for V and 5 bases for J; bases not matched to a gene: 6. This CDR3 contains 12 residues. The germline V gene has CDR1 SQVTM and CDR2 ANQGSEA. The CDR3 DNA reads as TGCAGCGTTCAGAAGGGGGCCAACGAGCAGTACTTC. Translating it yields CSVQKGANEQYF.

A few counts support this clone. The chain combines TRBV7-2 with TRBJ2-1, with 12 bases matching TRBD2. This CDR3 is built from 16 residues. CDR1 and CDR2 from the germline V gene are SGHTA and FQGNSA. Trimming cost V 2 bases and J 9 bases; bases outside gene matches: 8. CDR3 nucleotide sequence: TGTGCCAGCAGCTTAACTCGACTAGCGGGAGTGAGTGAGCAGTTCTTC. Encoded protein: CASSLTRLAGVSEQFF.

The CDR3 loop is CASSSDTTGELFF. As DNA, the CDR3 is TGTGCCAGCAGTTCCGACACCACCGGGGAGCTGTTTTTT. This chain uses TRBV28 with TRBJ2-2; D is undetermined. Trimming removed 4 bases at V and 4 bases at J, with 7 bases between. The CDR3 has 13 amino acids. Germline V gene lookup returns CDR1 MDHEN and CDR2 SYDVKM.

The V gene is TRBV19, the J gene TRBJ2-7, with 9 nucleotides matching TRBD2. The CDR3 spans 15 residues. The V segment lost 5 bases and the J segment 5 bases; nucleotides outside the gene matches: 10. CDR1 is LNHDA, CDR2 SQIVND, per germline (reference sequence). The CDR3 here is CASSLRASGIDEQYF. CDR3 nucleotide sequence: TGTGCCAGTAGTCTCCGGGCTAGCGGGATCGACGAGCAGTACTTC. The full variable domain, its missing parts supplied by reference TRBV19 and TRBJ2-7, is DGGITQSPKYLFRKEGQNVTLSCEQNLNHDAMYWYRQDPGQGLRLIYYSQIVNDFQKGDIAEGYSVSREKKESFPLTVTSAQKNPTAFYLCASSLRASGIDEQYFGPGTRLTVT.

The rearrangement uses TRBV5-1 and TRBJ1-1, with a possible D match to TRBD1 (6 bases). Germline V gene sequence: CDR1 SGHRS, CDR2 YFSETQ. CDR3 length: 17 residues. V was pared by 5 bases and J by 0 bases, with 20 bases between. CDR3 residues: CASRGGGFNIMNTEAFF. In DNA, the CDR3 is TGCGCCAGCAGGGGAGGGGGGTTTAATATCATGAACACTGAAGCTTTCTTT.

This clone was counted a single time. This sequence joins TRBV5-8 and TRBJ2-5; 10 bases are a match to TRBD2. CDR1 is SGHTS, CDR2 YDEGEE, per germline. V lost 4 bases to trimming and J lost 4 bases; unmatched junction nucleotides: 13. The CDR3 has 17 amino acids. The CDR3 reads CASSEKSSGRVGETQYF. The CDR3, as DNA: TGTGCCAGCAGCGAAAAATCTAGCGGGAGAGTAGGAGAGACCCAGTACTTC.